The rows below give T cell receptor beta chains drawn from one sample of a study of cytomegalovirus exposure and HLA in healthy donors. Repertoires were generated with immunoSEQ multiplex PCR, while TCRdb's copy carries only in-frame clones and drops some. The listing records some 130,000 clones. Input material: PBMCs. These receptors all come from a woman in her forties in good health and CMV-seropositive. Each CDR3 is given with its conserved first and last residue. The D gene is left open where the match is weak.

>TRBJ1-1|-|TRBV19
CASSNDLSPPAEAFF
TGTGCCAGTAGTAACGATCTATCCCCCCCCGCTGAAGCTTTCTTT
>TRBJ1-2|-|TRBV28
CASLEGGGYGYTF
TGTGCCAGCTTAGAGGGGGGGGGCTATGGCTACACCTTC
>TRBJ2-4|-|TRBV28
CASTYEGVMGIQYF
TGTGCCAGCACCTACGAGGGGGTTATGGGCATTCAGTACTTC
>TRBJ1-1|TRBD1|TRBV28
CATQTGLRGKAFF
TGTGCCACCCAGACAGGGCTAAGGGGGAAGGCTTTCTTT
>TRBJ1-4|TRBD1|TRBV19
CASSPGGVEEKLFF
TGTGCCAGTAGTCCAGGGGGCGTAGAAGAAAAACTGTTTTTT
>TRBJ1-1|-|TRBV30
CAWSARGTAEAFF
TGTGCCTGGAGTGCCAGGGGAACTGCTGAAGCTTTCTTT
>TRBJ2-1|-|TRBV21-1
CASSNRDRGRSYNEQFF
TGTGCCAGCAGCAATAGGGACAGGGGGCGATCCTACAATGAGCAGTTCTTC
>TRBJ1-3|-|TRBV5-5
CASSREVPGNTIYF
TGTGCCAGCAGCCGAGAGGTTCCAGGAAACACCATATATTTT
>TRBJ2-3|TRBD2|TRBV7-6
CASSHFRLAGSTDTQYF
TGTGCCAGCAGCCACTTCCGTTTAGCGGGTAGCACAGATACGCAGTATTTT
>TRBJ2-1|-|TRBV10-3
CAISEGDEQFF
TGTGCCATCAGTGAGGGAGATGAGCAGTTCTTC
>TRBJ1-3|-|TRBV7-6
CASSLDLAGSGNTIYF
TGTGCCAGCAGCTTAGATCTGGCAGGCTCTGGAAACACCATATATTTT
>TRBJ2-7|-|TRBV7-9
CASSSTAGKNSYEQYF
TGTGCCAGCAGCTCGACTGCTGGTAAGAACTCCTACGAGCAGTACTTC
>TRBJ2-5|TRBD2|TRBV9
CASSVASGSGIRETQYF
TGTGCCAGCAGCGTAGCTAGCGGGAGTGGCATAAGGGAGACCCAGTACTTC
>TRBJ1-2|-|TRBV19
CASSFQGSSYGYTF
TGTGCCAGTAGTTTCCAGGGGTCTTCGTATGGCTACACCTTC
>TRBJ1-4|TRBD1|TRBV9
CASSLGAGQVAEKLFF
TGTGCCAGCAGCCTAGGCGCGGGACAGGTGGCTGAAAAACTGTTTTTT
>TRBJ2-1|-|TRBV28
CASRQSQGGNEQFF
TGTGCCAGCAGACAAAGCCAGGGGGGCAATGAGCAGTTCTTC
>TRBJ1-5|-|TRBV25-1
CASSASVGAYHNQPQHF
TGTGCCAGCAGTGCATCTGTTGGGGCTTACCACAATCAGCCCCAGCATTTT
>TRBJ2-2|TRBD1|TRBV10-3
CAISPGQGGTGELFF
TGTGCCATCAGTCCGGGACAGGGGGGCACCGGGGAGCTGTTTTTT
>TRBJ2-7|TRBD1|TRBV5-6
CASSLAFSTGAGYEQYF
TGTGCCAGCAGCTTGGCCTTTTCTACAGGGGCTGGCTACGAGCAGTACTTC
>TRBJ2-2|TRBD2|TRBV5-4
CASSLALASNTGELFF
TGTGCCAGCAGCTTGGCACTAGCGTCGAACACCGGGGAGCTGTTTTTT
>TRBJ2-7|-|TRBV4-1
CASSQGVGRYEQYF
TGCGCCAGCAGCCAAGGGGTCGGGAGATACGAGCAGTACTTC
>TRBJ2-3|-|TRBV9
CASSVEARSSTDTQYF
TGTGCCAGCAGCGTAGAGGCTAGATCTAGCACAGATACGCAGTATTTT
>TRBJ1-1|-|TRBV25-1
CASGPQGRAEAFF
TGTGCCAGCGGACCACAGGGTCGTGCTGAAGCTTTCTTT
>TRBJ2-1|-|TRBV27
CASSPGGEQFF
TGTGCCAGCAGTCCCGGGGGTGAGCAGTTCTTC
>TRBJ1-4|-|TRBV5-4
CASSLWGEINEKLFF
TGTGCCAGCAGCTTGTGGGGGGAGATCAATGAAAAACTGTTTTTT
>TRBJ2-1|TRBD1|TRBV7-9
CASSASGTGPYNEQFF
TGTGCCAGCAGCGCGAGCGGGACAGGGCCCTACAATGAGCAGTTCTTC
>TRBJ2-2|-|TRBV29-1
CSVAGTSNTGELFF
TGCAGCGTCGCCGGGACATCGAACACCGGGGAGCTGTTTTTT
>TRBJ2-3|-|TRBV27
CASSFGLSGALVNTQYF
TGTGCCAGCAGTTTCGGACTCTCGGGAGCATTGGTAAATACGCAGTATTTT
>TRBJ2-5|TRBD2|TRBV4-2
CASSPGLADNQETQYF
TGTGCCAGCAGCCCGGGACTAGCCGACAACCAAGAGACCCAGTACTTC